Listed below are T cell receptor beta chains from one sample, sequenced in a study of molecular identifiers for immune sequencing clone quantification. TCRdb redid the calling of the PCR reads with MiXCR, one entry per CDR3 protein. The sample lists under 600,000 distinct CDR3 sequences, approximately 25% occurring once. The sample taken for sequencing was naive CD8+ T cells from blood, with Jurkat cell RNA spiked in. These receptors came from a human donor in good health. Some libraries in this study had Jurkat cell RNA spiked in. The CDR3 runs from the conserved cysteine through the conserved F or W. D genes are given only for firm matches. Some rows mark clone size as missing; the rest say once, few, many or name a class of expanded clone.

>TRBJ2-3|TRBD1|NA|TRBV28
TGTGCCAGCAGCCATGGGGGGACAGGGGGCACAAATACGCAGTATTTT
CASSHGGTGGTNTQYF
>TRBJ2-7|TRBD2|NA|TRBV5-6
TGTGCCAGCAGCTTGTGGGCGGGAGGGGAGCAGTACTTC
CASSLWAGGEQYF
>TRBJ2-3|NA|NA|TRBV15
TGTGCCACCAGCAGAGAAAGACGGAGGGCAGATACGCAGTATTTT
CATSRERRRADTQYF
>TRBJ2-7|NA|NA|TRBV30
TGTGCCTGGAGTGACCAAGGGGCCTTCTCCTACGAGCAGTACTTC
CAWSDQGAFSYEQYF
>TRBJ2-5|NA|NA|TRBV6-5
TGTGCCAGCAGGGGCCGACAGGTGGTCCAAGAGACCCAGTACTTC
CASRGRQVVQETQYF
>TRBJ2-3|TRBD1|NA|TRBV11-2
TGTGCCAGCAGCCGCCTGGGACAGCTCACAGATACGCAGTATTTT
CASSRLGQLTDTQYF
>TRBJ2-7|NA|few|TRBV6-5
TGTGCCAGCAGTTACTCGATCGGGAGCGAGCAGCACTTC
CASSYSIGSEQHF
>TRBJ2-7|NA|many|TRBV9
TGTGCCAGCAGCCCGACAAATACCTACGAGCAGTACTTC
CASSPTNTYEQYF
>TRBJ1-1|TRBD1|many|TRBV6-2/TRBV6-3
TGTGCCAGCAGAGTACTGGGACAGGGGAACACTGAAGCTTTCTTT
CASRVLGQGNTEAFF
>TRBJ2-6|NA|NA|TRBV18
TGTGCCAGCTCACCAATGGAAATCCGGGACTCTCTCTCTGGGGCCAACGTCCTGACTTTC
CASSPMEIRDSLSGANVLTF
>TRBJ1-3|NA|NA|TRBV12-3/TRBV12-4
TGTGCCAGCAGTCCGCCGGAAGGAAACACCATATATTTT
CASSPPEGNTIYF